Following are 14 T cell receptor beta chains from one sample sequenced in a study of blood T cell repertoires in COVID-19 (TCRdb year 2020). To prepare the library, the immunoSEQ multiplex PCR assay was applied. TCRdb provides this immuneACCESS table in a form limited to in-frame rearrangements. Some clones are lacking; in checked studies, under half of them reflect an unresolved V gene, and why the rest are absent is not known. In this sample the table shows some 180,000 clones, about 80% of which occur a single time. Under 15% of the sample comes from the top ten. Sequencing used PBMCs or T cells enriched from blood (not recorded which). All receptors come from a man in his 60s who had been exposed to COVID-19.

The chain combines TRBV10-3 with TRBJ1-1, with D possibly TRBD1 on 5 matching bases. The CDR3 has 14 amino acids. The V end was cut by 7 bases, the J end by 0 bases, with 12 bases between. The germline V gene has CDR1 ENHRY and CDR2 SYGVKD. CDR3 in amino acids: CAIIPDSMNTEAFF. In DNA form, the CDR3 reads TGTGCCATCATTCCCGACAGTATGAACACTGAAGCTTTCTTT.

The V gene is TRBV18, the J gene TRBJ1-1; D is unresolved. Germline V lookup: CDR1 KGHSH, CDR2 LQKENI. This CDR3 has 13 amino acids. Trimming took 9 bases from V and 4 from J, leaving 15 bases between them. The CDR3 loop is CASSFVAATEAFF. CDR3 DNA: TGTGCCAGTTCCTTCGTTGCGGCCACTGAAGCTTTCTTT.

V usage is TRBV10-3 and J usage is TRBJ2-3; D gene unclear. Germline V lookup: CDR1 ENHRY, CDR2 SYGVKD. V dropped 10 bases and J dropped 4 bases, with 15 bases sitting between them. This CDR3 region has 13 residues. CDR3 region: CATSRVVADTQYF. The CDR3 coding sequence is TGTGCCACCTCTAGAGTGGTCGCAGATACGCAGTATTTT.

The CDR3 loop reads CASSIPSRGLGTEAFF. The CDR3 coding sequence is TGTGCCAGTAGTATTCCCTCCAGGGGGCTTGGGACTGAAGCTTTCTTT. This chain joins TRBV19 and TRBJ1-1, with 8 bases aligning to TRBD1. The CDR3 contains 16 residues. V dropped 3 bases and J dropped 5; count of bases not matched to a gene: 11. Germline-derived CDR1 and CDR2 are LNHDA and SQIVND (reference sequence).

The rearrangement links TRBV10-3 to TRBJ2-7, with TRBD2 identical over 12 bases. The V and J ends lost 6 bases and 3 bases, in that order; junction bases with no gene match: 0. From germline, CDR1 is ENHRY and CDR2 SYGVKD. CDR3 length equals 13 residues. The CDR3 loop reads CAIRTSGSYEQYF. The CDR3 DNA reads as TGTGCCATCAGGACTAGCGGGAGCTACGAGCAGTACTTC.

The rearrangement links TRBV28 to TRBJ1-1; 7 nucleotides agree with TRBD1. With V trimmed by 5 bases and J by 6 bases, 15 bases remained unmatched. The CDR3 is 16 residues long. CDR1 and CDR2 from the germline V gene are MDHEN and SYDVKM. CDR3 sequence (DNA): TGTGCCAGCAGTCCATCCGGACAGGTAGGAGCCCCTGAAGCTTTCTTT. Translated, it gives CASSPSGQVGAPEAFF. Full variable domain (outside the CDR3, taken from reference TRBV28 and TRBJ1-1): DVKVTQSSRYLVKRTGEKVFLECVQDMDHENMFWYRQDPGLGLRLIYFSYDVKMKEKGDIPEGYSVSREKKERFSLILESASTNQTSMYLCASSPSGQVGAPEAFFGQGTRLTVV.

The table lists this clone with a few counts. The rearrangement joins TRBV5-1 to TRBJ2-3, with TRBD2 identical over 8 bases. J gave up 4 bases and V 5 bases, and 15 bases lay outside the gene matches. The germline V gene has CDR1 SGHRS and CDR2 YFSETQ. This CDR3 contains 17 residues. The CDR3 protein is CASRGLAGKEGADTQYF. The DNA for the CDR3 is TGCGCCAGCAGGGGATTAGCGGGAAAGGAAGGTGCAGATACGCAGTATTTT.

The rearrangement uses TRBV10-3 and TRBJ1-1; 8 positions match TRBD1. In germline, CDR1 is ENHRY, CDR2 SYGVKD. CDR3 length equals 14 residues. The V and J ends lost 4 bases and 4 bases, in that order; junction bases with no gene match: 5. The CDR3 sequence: CAISGSTGGTEAFF. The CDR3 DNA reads TGTGCCATCAGTGGATCAACAGGGGGCACTGAAGCTTTCTTT.

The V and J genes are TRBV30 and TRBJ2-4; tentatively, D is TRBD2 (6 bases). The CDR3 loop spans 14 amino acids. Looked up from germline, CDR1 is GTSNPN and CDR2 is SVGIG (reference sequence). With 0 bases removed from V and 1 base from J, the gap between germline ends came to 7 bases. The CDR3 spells CAWSVRGAKNIQYF. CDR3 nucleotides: TGTGCCTGGAGTGTACGGGGGGCCAAAAACATTCAGTACTTC. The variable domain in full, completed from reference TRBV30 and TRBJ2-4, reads SQTIHQWPATLVQPVGSPLSLECTVEGTSNPNLYWYRQAAGRGLQLLFYSVGIGQISSEVPQNLSASRPQDRQFILSSKKLLLSDSGFYLCAWSVRGAKNIQYFGAGTRLSVL.

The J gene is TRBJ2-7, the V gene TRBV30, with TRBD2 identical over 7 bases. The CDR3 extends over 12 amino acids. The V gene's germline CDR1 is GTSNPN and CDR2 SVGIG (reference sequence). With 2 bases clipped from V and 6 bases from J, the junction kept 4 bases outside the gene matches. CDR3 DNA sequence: TGTGCCTGGAGTAGCGCGGGAGCCGAGCAGTACTTC. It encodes CAWSSAGAEQYF.

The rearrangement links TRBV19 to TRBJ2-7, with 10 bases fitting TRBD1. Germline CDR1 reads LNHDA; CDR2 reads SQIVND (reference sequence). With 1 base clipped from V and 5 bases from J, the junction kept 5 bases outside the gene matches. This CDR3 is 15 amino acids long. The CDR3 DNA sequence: TGTGCCAGTAGTATAGGGACAGGGGGTTTCGACGAGCAGTACTTC. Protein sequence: CASSIGTGGFDEQYF. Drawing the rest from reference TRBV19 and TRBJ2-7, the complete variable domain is DGGITQSPKYLFRKEGQNVTLSCEQNLNHDAMYWYRQDPGQGLRLIYYSQIVNDFQKGDIAEGYSVSREKKESFPLTVTSAQKNPTAFYLCASSIGTGGFDEQYFGPGTRLTVT.

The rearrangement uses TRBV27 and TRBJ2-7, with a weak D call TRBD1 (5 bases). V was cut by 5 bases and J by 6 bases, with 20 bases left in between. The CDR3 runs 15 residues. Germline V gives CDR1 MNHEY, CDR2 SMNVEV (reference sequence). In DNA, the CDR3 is TGTGCCAGCAGTCCCCAAGTCTTGGTCCAGGGCGAGCAGTACTTC. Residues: CASSPQVLVQGEQYF.

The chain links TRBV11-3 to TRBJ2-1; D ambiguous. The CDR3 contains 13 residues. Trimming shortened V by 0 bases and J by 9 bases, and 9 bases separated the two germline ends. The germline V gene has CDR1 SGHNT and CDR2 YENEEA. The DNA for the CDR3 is TGTGCCAGCAGCTTAGATCGAGAGCCTGAGCAGTTCTTC. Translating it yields CASSLDREPEQFF.

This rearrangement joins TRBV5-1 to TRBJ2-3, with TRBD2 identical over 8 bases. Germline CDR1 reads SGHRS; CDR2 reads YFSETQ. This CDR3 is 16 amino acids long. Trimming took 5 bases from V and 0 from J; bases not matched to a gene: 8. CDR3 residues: CASSRIAGLSTDTQYF. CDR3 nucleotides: TGCGCCAGCAGTCGGATAGCGGGACTTAGCACAGATACGCAGTATTTT.